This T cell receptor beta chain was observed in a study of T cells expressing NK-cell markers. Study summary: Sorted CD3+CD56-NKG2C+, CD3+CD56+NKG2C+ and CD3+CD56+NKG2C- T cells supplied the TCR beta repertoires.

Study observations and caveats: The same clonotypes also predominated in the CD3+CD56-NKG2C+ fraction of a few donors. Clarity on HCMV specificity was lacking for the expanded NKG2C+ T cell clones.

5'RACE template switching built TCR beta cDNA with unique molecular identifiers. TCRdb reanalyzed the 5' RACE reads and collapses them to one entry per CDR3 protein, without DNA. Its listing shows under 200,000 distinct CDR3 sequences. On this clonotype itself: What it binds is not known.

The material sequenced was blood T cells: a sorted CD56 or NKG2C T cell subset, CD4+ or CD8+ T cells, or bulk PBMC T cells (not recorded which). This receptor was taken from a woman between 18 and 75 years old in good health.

CDR3 amino acids: CASSNPRGQETQYF. The V and J genes are TRBV9 and TRBJ2-5; TCRdb's D gene call, TRBD1, goes unchecked for lack of DNA. This CDR3 comprises 14 residues. Germline V gene sequence: CDR1 SGDLS, CDR2 YYNGEE.